The 29 T cell receptor beta chains reported below all come from one sample, sequenced in a study of regulatory T cells in long-lasting Graves disease. Arm-PCR of CDR3 regions and iRepertoire HTBI primers were used to build TCR beta libraries. Using its own MiXCR run on the multiplex PCR reads, TCRdb lists one record per CDR3 protein. The sample contains 300,000 to 400,000 distinct CDR3 sequences, over 15% of which appear only once. The time point here: newly diagnosed GD, antithyroid drugs for less than 3 months. PBMC RNA was the source of the TCR library. The same data also went into a second study, on T cells in Graves' hyperthyroidism and ophthalmopathy.

The sample was peripheral blood mononuclear cells (PBMCs), taken at new diagnosis, from a patient treated with antithyroid drugs. The receptors were gathered from a middle-aged man with Graves disease.

This clonotype has ten or more counts. The chain couples TRBV5-5 to TRBJ2-1; D remains unclear. CDR1 is SGHKS and CDR2 is YYEKEE in the germline V gene (reference sequence). The length of the CDR3 is 16 residues. V was shortened by 4 bases and J by 0 bases, with 14 bases between the two germline ends. The CDR3, as DNA: TGTGCCAGCAGCCCGGATCTAGGCAGCTCCTACAATGAGCAGTTCTTC. Residues: CASSPDLGSSYNEQFF.

V usage is TRBV20-1 and J usage is TRBJ2-5, with D perhaps given as TRBD1 or TRBD2 (5 bases each). From germline, CDR1 is DFQATT and CDR2 SNEGSKA (reference sequence). V was cut by 6 bases and J by 3 bases, with 20 bases left in between. The CDR3 has 15 amino acids. Here the CDR3 reads CSATSGTESEETQYF. CDR3 nucleotide sequence: TGCAGTGCCACATCAGGGACGGAGAGCGAAGAGACCCAGTACTTC.

For the CDR3, the DNA is TGTGCCAGCAGCTTTAGGACAGGCTATTCACCCCTCCACTTT. As protein: CASSFRTGYSPLHF. The V and J genes are TRBV5-6 and TRBJ1-6; 7 bases line up with TRBD1. This CDR3 is 14 amino acids long. The germline gives CDR1 SGHDT, CDR2 YYEEEE. The V gene end was trimmed by 2 bases and the J gene end by 8 bases; junction bases not matched to a gene: 4.

The table lists this clonotype with many counts. The chain is built from TRBV7-2 and TRBJ1-1, with 12 bases fitting TRBD1. Per the germline V gene, CDR1 is SGHTA and CDR2 is FQGNSA. The CDR3 consists of 15 residues. J was trimmed by 3 bases and V by 4 bases; bases with no gene match: 3. CDR3 in DNA: TGTGCCAGCAGCTGGGACAGGGGGCGGGACACTGAAGCTTTCTTT. It translates to CASSWDRGRDTEAFF.

This clonotype occurred many times. This CDR3 reads CSARAQGAANQPQHF. CDR3 DNA sequence: TGCAGTGCTAGAGCTCAGGGGGCGGCAAATCAGCCCCAGCATTTT. J is TRBJ1-5 and V is TRBV20-1; 8 bases line up with TRBD1. Germline-derived CDR1 and CDR2 are DFQATT and SNEGSKA (reference sequence). The V gene end was trimmed by 1 base and the J gene end by 4 bases; junction bases not matched to a gene: 6. The CDR3 extends over 15 amino acids.

At least ten counts were recorded for this clonotype. The chain joins TRBV7-3 to TRBJ2-3, with 10 bases fitting TRBD2. V shed 5 bases, J shed 8 bases, and the junction held 7 bases outside the gene matches. Germline-derived CDR1 and CDR2 are SGHTA and FQGTGA. The CDR3 length is 14 residues. Here the CDR3 DNA reads TGTGCCAGCAGCAACGAGCGGGGGGGCCGTACGCAGTATTTT. Protein: CASSNERGGRTQYF.

This clonotype has a count of ten or more. The chain combines TRBV28 with TRBJ2-1, with D tentatively TRBD1 (5 bases). The CDR3 sequence is 13 residues long. Between the trimmed V and J ends, which lost 3 bases and 3 bases, there was a span of 6 bases. Germline assignment: CDR1 MDHEN and CDR2 SYDVKM. CDR3 region: CASSFDSYNEQFF. For the CDR3, the DNA is TGTGCCAGCAGTTTCGACAGCTACAATGAGCAGTTCTTC. Complete variable domain (other parts from reference TRBV28 and TRBJ2-1): DVKVTQSSRYLVKRTGEKVFLECVQDMDHENMFWYRQDPGLGLRLIYFSYDVKMKEKGDIPEGYSVSREKKERFSLILESASTNQTSMYLCASSFDSYNEQFFGPGTRLTVL.

The CDR3 protein is CSVEEWGDEQFF. The CDR3 DNA is TGCAGCGTTGAAGAATGGGGCGATGAGCAGTTCTTC. The genes are TRBV29-1 and TRBJ2-1, with D possibly matching TRBD1 (5 bases). The germline CDR1 and CDR2 sequences are SQVTM and ANQGSEA. The CDR3 is made up of 12 amino acids. The V end was cut by 0 bases, the J end by 8 bases, with 8 bases between.

This clonotype appeared many times. The chain combines TRBV2 with TRBJ2-7; 11 nucleotides align to TRBD1. Germline CDR1 SNHLY, CDR2 FYNNEI. The CDR3 has 14 amino acids. The J segment lost 6 bases and the V segment lost 6 bases, leaving 7 bases of the junction unmatched. CDR3 amino acids: CASRGTGTGGEQYF. The DNA for the CDR3 is TGTGCCAGCAGAGGGACCGGGACAGGGGGCGAGCAGTACTTC.

This clonotype was found many times. This CDR3 is CASSSAERAAPSQETQYF. In DNA form, the CDR3 reads TGTGCCAGCAGCTCCGCCGAAAGGGCAGCTCCATCACAAGAGACCCAGTACTTC. This chain uses TRBV28 with TRBJ2-5; D is undetermined. The germline CDR1 and CDR2 sequences are MDHEN and SYDVKM. Trimming stripped 6 bases from V and 2 bases from J, with 25 bases between. The CDR3 contains 18 residues. Supplemented by reference TRBV28 and TRBJ2-5, the full variable domain reads DVKVTQSSRYLVKRTGEKVFLECVQDMDHENMFWYRQDPGLGLRLIYFSYDVKMKEKGDIPEGYSVSREKKERFSLILESASTNQTSMYLCASSSAERAAPSQETQYFGPGTRLLVL.

The V and J genes are TRBV19 and TRBJ2-7, with D perhaps assigned TRBD1 or TRBD2 (5 bases each). Germline CDR1 and CDR2: LNHDA and SQIVND (reference sequence). CDR3 length: 15 amino acids. With 3 bases removed from V and 3 bases from J, the gap between germline ends came to 15 bases. CDR3 DNA sequence: TGTGCCAGTAGTATCTTCGGGGCCGGAAGCTACGAGCAGTACTTC. Its protein product is CASSIFGAGSYEQYF.

This clonotype was counted many times. This chain connects TRBV2 to TRBJ2-2, with TRBD1 as a possible D gene (5 bases). Trimming pared 4 bases from V and 4 bases from J, leaving 10 bases between. This CDR3 comprises 14 residues. Germline CDR1 reads SNHLY; CDR2 reads FYNNEI. The CDR3 region is CASSGQGFTGELFF. The CDR3 coding sequence is TGTGCCAGCAGTGGGCAGGGTTTCACCGGGGAGCTGTTTTTT.

This clonotype was recorded many times. The rearrangement links TRBV9 to TRBJ2-3; perhaps TRBD2 as D (6 bases). CDR1 is SGDLS, CDR2 YYNGEE, per germline. The CDR3 sequence is 15 residues long. V lost 5 bases and J 2 bases, leaving 15 bases between the germline ends. The CDR3 spells CASSVRRGVTDTQYF. The DNA for the CDR3 is TGTGCCAGCAGTGTGAGGCGGGGTGTCACAGATACGCAGTATTTT.

This clonotype has at least ten counts. The J gene is TRBJ1-3, the V gene TRBV30; no clear D gene. With 2 bases removed from V and 0 bases from J, the gap between germline ends came to 11 bases. Germline V gene lookup returns CDR1 GTSNPN and CDR2 SVGIG (reference sequence). The CDR3 is 15 amino acids. The DNA for the CDR3 is TGTGCCTGGAGTAGGTTATTTAGCTCTGGAAACACCATATATTTT. It specifies CAWSRLFSSGNTIYF.

This clonotype was counted at least ten times. The V and J genes are TRBV7-3 and TRBJ2-7; 11 positions agree with TRBD2. J lost 7 bases, V lost 8 bases, and 10 bases had no gene match. The CDR3 has 14 residues. Per the germline V gene, CDR1 is SGHTA and CDR2 is FQGTGA. The CDR3 sequence is CASGMTSGAVEQYF. The CDR3 DNA sequence: TGTGCCAGCGGGATGACTAGCGGGGCGGTAGAGCAGTACTTC.

This clonotype came up many times. The V and J genes are TRBV27 and TRBJ1-6; TRBD1 agrees at 7 bases. Trimming at V came to 6 bases and at J to 6 bases, leaving 8 bases not matched to a gene. The CDR3 consists of 15 residues. The V gene's germline CDR1 is MNHEY and CDR2 SMNVEV (reference sequence). The CDR3 sequence: CASSDRAGFNSPLHF. The DNA for the CDR3 is TGTGCCAGCAGCGACAGGGCGGGTTTTAATTCACCCCTCCACTTT.

This clonotype was observed at least ten times. CDR3 DNA: TGTGCCAGCAGCCAGAGTTCATTCCGGGGTGGAGAAAAACTGTTTTTT. It yields the protein CASSQSSFRGGEKLFF. The chain carries TRBV4-2 and TRBJ1-4; D not certain. Germline assignment: CDR1 LGHNA and CDR2 YNFKEQ. V shed 3 bases and J shed 8 bases, with 19 bases lying between them. This CDR3 spans 16 amino acids.

This chain joins TRBV2 and TRBJ2-3, with 10 bases that match TRBD2. V was pared by 6 bases and J by 3 bases, with 9 bases of the junction left unmatched. This CDR3 contains 16 residues. Germline values: CDR1 SNHLY, CDR2 FYNNEI. CDR3 nucleotide sequence: TGTGCCAGCAGAGCTCAAAGCGGGGGGGCAACAGATACGCAGTATTTT. This sequence encodes CASRAQSGGATDTQYF.

This clonotype has a handful of counts. This sequence joins TRBV6-1 and TRBJ2-7; either TRBD1 or TRBD2 may supply D (7 bases each). The ends were cut back, 8 bases at V and 4 bases at J, with 15 bases in the middle. The CDR3 contains 13 residues. Germline V lookup: CDR1 MNHNS, CDR2 SASEGT. CDR3: CASGRGGQYEQYF. CDR3 nucleotides: TGTGCCAGCGGCAGGGGGGGCCAATACGAGCAGTACTTC.

This clonotype was seen at least ten times. The chain has TRBV28 and TRBJ2-5; D perhaps matches TRBD2 (7 bases). Trimming removed 6 bases at V and 2 bases at J, with 16 bases between. This CDR3 contains 15 residues. CDR1 is MDHEN and CDR2 is SYDVKM in the germline V gene. This CDR3 is CASRLGGGGQETQYF. The CDR3, as DNA: TGTGCCAGCAGATTAGGGGGGGGGGGACAAGAGACCCAGTACTTC.

J is TRBJ1-2 and V is TRBV28, with 12 bases fitting TRBD1. V shed 5 bases, J shed 7 bases, and the junction held 14 bases outside the gene matches. The CDR3 is made up of 17 amino acids. CDR1 and CDR2 (germline): MDHEN, SYDVKM. In nucleotides, the CDR3 is TGTGCCAGCAGTATTCCGGGGACAGGGGGCTTATCAATTGGCTACACCTTC. Translation: CASSIPGTGGLSIGYTF.

V is TRBV2 and J is TRBJ2-3; weak D call: TRBD1 (5 bases). Trimming took off 0 bases at V and 8 bases at J, with 6 bases between the two ends. CDR1 SNHLY and CDR2 FYNNEI come from the germline V gene. There are 12 residues in the CDR3. The CDR3 here is CASSEARGTQYF. Written as DNA, the CDR3 is TGTGCCAGCAGTGAAGCAAGGGGTACGCAGTATTTT.

The rearrangement links TRBV7-2 to TRBJ1-4; maybe TRBD1 (5 bases). CDR1 is SGHTA and CDR2 is FQGNSA in the germline V gene. The length of the CDR3 is 14 residues. V lost 1 base and J lost 7, with 10 bases in between. CDR3 residues: CASSLGGATEKLFF. The CDR3 DNA reads TGTGCCAGCAGCTTAGGAGGGGCAACTGAAAAACTGTTTTTT.

This clonotype was found a few times. This may come from a read error, since a much larger clone is one base off. The gene calls are TRBV30 and TRBJ2-5, with no clear D. CDR3 length equals 13 residues. Germline V lookup: CDR1 GTSNPN, CDR2 SVGIG (reference sequence). DNA of the CDR3: TGTGCCTCGAGTGTAAACCTCTGGGAGACCCAGTACTTC. Its translation: CASSVNLWETQYF.

The chain uses TRBV29-1 and TRBJ2-1; D may be TRBD1 or TRBD2 (7 bases each). Trimming stripped 3 bases from V and 7 bases from J, with 13 bases between. There are 13 residues in the CDR3. Germline lookup yields CDR1 SQVTM and CDR2 ANQGSEA. This CDR3 is CSVDWQGGNEQFF. As DNA, the CDR3 is TGCAGCGTTGATTGGCAGGGGGGGAATGAGCAGTTCTTC.

The rearrangement joins TRBV6-1 to TRBJ2-2; no definite D call. Between the trimmed V and J ends, which lost 6 bases and 6 bases, there was a span of 14 bases. The CDR3 extends over 14 amino acids. CDR1 is MNHNS and CDR2 is SASEGT in the germline V gene. The CDR3 DNA follows: TGTGCCAGCAGAGACGCCTACTTTTCCGGGGAGCTGTTTTTT. Translating gives CASRDAYFSGELFF.

This clonotype was seen many times. The V call is TRBV12-3 or TRBV12-4, the J call TRBJ2-7; no definite D call. This CDR3 contains 14 residues. V lost 5 bases to trimming and J lost 9 bases, with 20 bases between them. CDR3 region: CASSPPGSRERQYF. The CDR3 nucleotides read TGTGCCAGCAGTCCCCCCGGAAGCCGCGAGCGGCAGTACTTC.

The chain couples TRBV19 to TRBJ1-6; unclear D gene. Per germline, CDR1 LNHDA and CDR2 SQIVND (reference sequence). CDR3 length: 18 amino acids. V gave up 0 bases and J gave up 0 bases, with 12 bases separating them. This CDR3 reads CASSIDQGRSSYNSPLHF. In nucleotides, the CDR3 is TGTGCCAGTAGTATAGATCAAGGCCGGAGCTCCTATAATTCACCCCTCCACTTT.

This clonotype was recorded at least ten times. The rearrangement links TRBV10-3 to TRBJ2-7; D gene ambiguous. Germline V gene lookup returns CDR1 ENHRY and CDR2 SYGVKD. The CDR3 has 12 amino acids. With 6 bases removed from V and 2 bases from J, the gap between germline ends came to 8 bases. This chain's CDR3 is CAIRVGTYEQYF. The CDR3 region has the DNA TGTGCCATCAGGGTAGGGACCTACGAGCAGTACTTC.